This T cell receptor beta chain was documented in a study of blood T cell repertoires in COVID-19. Cohort 3 donors were reported recovered after two negative PCRs, clearance, or symptom resolution. Trimming at V came to 1 base and at J to 1 base, leaving 1 base not matched to a gene. CDR3 length: 16 amino acids. Germline CDR1 is SGHAT and CDR2 is FQDESV (reference sequence). Original handling: Amplification with reference gene primers provided the estimates of nucleated cell counts. Sequenced by immunoSEQ multiplex PCR; TCRdb stores in-frame clones only, minus some. The V and J calls and the clone size are those of that table, but D and trimming were determined from the DNA. The data contain 150,000 to 200,000 clones, about 88% of them singletons.

The source of this sequence is a woman aged 18-29 years who had recovered from COVID-19. Specimen: PBMCs or T cells enriched from blood (not recorded which). The chain combines TRBV11-1 with TRBJ2-5, with 12 bases fitting TRBD2. CDR3 nucleotide sequence: TGTGCCAGCAGCTTAGGGACTAGCGGGATCCAAGAGACCCAGTACTTC. Translation gives CASSLGTSGIQETQYF.